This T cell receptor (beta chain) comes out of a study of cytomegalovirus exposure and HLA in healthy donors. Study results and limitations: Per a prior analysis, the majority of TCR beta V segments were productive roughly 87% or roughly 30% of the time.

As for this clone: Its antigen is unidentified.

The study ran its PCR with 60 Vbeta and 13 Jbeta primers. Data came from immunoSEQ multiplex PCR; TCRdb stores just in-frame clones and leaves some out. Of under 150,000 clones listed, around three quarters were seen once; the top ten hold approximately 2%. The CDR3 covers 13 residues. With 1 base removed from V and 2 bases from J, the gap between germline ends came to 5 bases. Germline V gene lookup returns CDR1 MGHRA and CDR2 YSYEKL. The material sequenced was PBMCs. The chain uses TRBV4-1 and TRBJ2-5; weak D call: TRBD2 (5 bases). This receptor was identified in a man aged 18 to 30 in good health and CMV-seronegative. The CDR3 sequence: CASSQGLQETQYF. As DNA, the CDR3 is TGCGCCAGCAGCCAAGGACTACAAGAGACCCAGTACTTC.